The source of this T cell receptor (beta chain) is a study of T cell responses to AZD1222 COVID-19 vaccine. Germline-derived CDR1 and CDR2 are SQVTM and ANQGSEA. V lost 5 bases and J lost 2, with 10 bases in between. The CDR3 runs to 12 residues. Broader study findings: Researchers report vaccine-associated CD4 TCRs spanning spike, with dominance at 160-218 and 743-854. Females outnumbered males among donors, who were mostly white British; clonal diversity was possibly underestimated. In the spike-specific TCR repertoire, nearly half reportedly target unmutated variant regions.

The table came from immunoSEQ multiplex PCR; TCRdb's copy has only in-frame clones and leaves some out. Of under 80,000 clones in the sample, 80% to 90% were seen once. About this clone: Its antigen remains unknown.

This clonotype was obtained from an adult in good health. The V and J genes are TRBV29-1 and TRBJ2-7; tentative D call: TRBD1 (7 bases). Sample: peripheral blood, taken on day 0 of AZD1222 vaccination. The CDR3 sequence is CSVRGTAYEQYF. CDR3 bases: TGCAGCGTTCGCGGGACAGCCTACGAGCAGTACTTC.